Given below is one T cell receptor beta chain in context. The method was immunoSEQ multiplex PCR; TCRdb's version includes in-frame clones alone and lacks a portion of them. The table records about 86,000 clones, about 92% of them present only once. This record comes from a study of control samples from healthy donors and cancer patients. The CDR3 is 20 residues long. J gave up 0 bases and V 7 bases, and 17 bases lay outside the gene matches. Germline loops: CDR1 SNHLY, CDR2 FYNNEI. The TCR sequence derives from a woman under 40 in good health. The chain recombines TRBV2 with TRBJ1-6; 8 bases match TRBD1. Sequenced input: blood. This CDR3 reads CASMDGSQGASISYNSPLHF. The CDR3 DNA is TGTGCCAGCATGGATGGGTCCCAGGGGGCTTCAATCTCCTATAATTCACCCCTCCACTTT.